This T cell receptor beta chain was found in a study of early T cells in non-severe SARS-CoV-2 infection. Across the study: RNA in bulk from unsorted whole blood was sequenced, and chains were unpaired.

In this sample, this clonotype turned up many times. Compared with germline, one end of the junction differs, possibly owing to a read error. Looked up from germline, CDR1 is MDHEN and CDR2 is SYDVKM. The CDR3 is 12 amino acids. Unique molecular identifier tags were affixed to discrete cDNA molecules. TCRdb used MiXCR to reprocess the 5' RACE reads, holding one entry per CDR3 protein. The sample yields about 28,000 distinct CDR3 sequences, around 6% seen once. This chain connects TRBV28 to TRBJ1-1; a possible D gene is TRBD1 (6 bases). The TCR comes from an adult who was a healthcare worker with PCR-confirmed SARS-CoV-2 infection or an uninfected control (not recorded which). The input for sequencing was whole blood, taken at baseline. The CDR3 is CASSLNSGTKDF. CDR3 sequence (DNA): TGTGCCAGCAGTTTAAATTCCGGGACAAAAGATTTT.